These 5 T cell receptor beta chains were all obtained from the same sample, sequenced in a study of T-cell reconstitution after alpha-beta-depleted transplantation in children. Unique molecular identifiers were used to barcode this TCRbeta library. Each CDR3 protein gets one entry after TCRdb re-called the PCR reads with MiXCR. The table records hundreds of thousands of distinct CDR3 sequences, about 31% of them present only once. This specimen was PBMCs from the stem cell graft donor, taken from the stem cell graft. The origin of the receptors is a human donor who donated a stem cell graft to a child with aplastic anemia.

V and J are TRBV6-2 or TRBV6-3 and TRBJ1-5; D possibly corresponds to TRBD1 (6 bases). The CDR3 length is 13 residues. Germline V gives CDR1 MNHEY, CDR2 SVGEGT. Trimming stripped 6 bases from V and 10 bases from J, with 16 bases between. CDR3 DNA sequence: TGTGCCAGCAGAGGCGGGGGGGCGCGACCCCAGCATTTT. This gives the protein CASRGGGARPQHF.

This clonotype has more than one count but fewer than ten. The chain employs TRBV20-1 and TRBJ1-2, with TRBD1 identical over 8 bases. Looked up from germline, CDR1 is DFQATT and CDR2 is SNEGSKA (reference sequence). J gave up 7 bases and V 6 bases, and 7 bases lay outside the gene matches. The length of the CDR3 is 12 residues. DNA of the CDR3: TGCAGTGCCCCGGACAGGGTCTCTGGCTACACCTTC. Translated, it gives CSAPDRVSGYTF.

This clonotype was counted a single time. The V and J genes are TRBV11-2 and TRBJ2-2, with TRBD1 as a possible D gene (6 bases). This CDR3 comprises 18 residues. V dropped 0 bases and J dropped 0 bases, with 14 bases sitting between them. Germline assignment: CDR1 SGHAT and CDR2 FQNNGV. The CDR3: CASSLDNKRGTNTGELFF. The CDR3 nucleotides are TGTGCCAGCAGCTTAGATAATAAAAGGGGGACGAACACCGGGGAGCTGTTTTTT. The full variable domain, in which reference TRBV11-2 and TRBJ2-2 provide the parts outside the CDR3, is EAGVAQSPRYKIIEKRQSVAFWCNPISGHATLYWYQQILGQGPKLLIQFQNNGVVDDSQLPKDRFSAERLKGVDSTLKIQPAKLEDSAVYLCASSLDNKRGTNTGELFFGEGSRLTVL.

The chain joins TRBV14 to TRBJ2-4; D is possibly TRBD1 (5 bases). In germline, CDR1 is SGHDN, CDR2 FVKESK. Trimming left V 0 bases short and J 0 bases short, with 12 bases between. The length of the CDR3 is 17 residues. The CDR3 DNA is TGTGCCAGCAGCCAAGATGCCCAGGGTTTAGCCAAAAACATTCAGTACTTC. Amino acid sequence: CASSQDAQGLAKNIQYF.

This clonotype was seen a handful of times. The chain couples TRBV29-1 to TRBJ2-7, with D perhaps assigned TRBD1 or TRBD2 (6 bases each). Looked up from germline, CDR1 is SQVTM and CDR2 is ANQGSEA. Trimming left V 4 bases short and J 4 bases short, with 17 bases between. CDR3 length: 14 amino acids. CDR3 loop: CSVASTGRGYEQYF. CDR3 nucleotide sequence: TGCAGCGTTGCATCCACAGGGCGGGGATACGAGCAGTACTTC.